A single sample gave rise to the 4 T cell receptor beta chains below, sequenced in a study of human T cells and chemical hapten exposure. Sample time point: patch test 2, 6 weeks after DPC sensitization. Treatment here: therapeutic diphenylcyclopropenone sensitization with weekly scalp DPC. TCRdb reprocessed the RACE reads via MiXCR and lists one record per CDR3 protein. The profile covers tens of thousands of distinct CDR3 sequences, with over 9% appearing a single time and roughly 7% taken by the ten largest. This sample comprised whole blood, obtained in connection with sensitization to the hapten diphenylcyclopropenone (DPC). The receptor source for this set is a young man with alopecia areata. Some clones in this sample may be carry-over from other donors' samples.

This clonotype turned up a few times. This chain uses TRBV2 with TRBJ2-3; D not resolved. There are 12 residues in the CDR3. CDR1 SNHLY and CDR2 FYNNEI come from the germline V gene. V dropped 3 bases and J dropped 2 bases, with 3 bases sitting between them. CDR3 sequence (DNA): TGTGCCAGCAGTGAGTCCACAGATACGCAGTATTTT. Amino acid sequence: CASSESTDTQYF.

This chain connects TRBV10-2 to TRBJ2-1; D gene uncertain. This CDR3 has 12 amino acids. The V end lost 4 bases, the J end lost 5 bases, and 6 bases lay between the germline ends. Germline V gives CDR1 WSHSY, CDR2 SAAADI. This CDR3 reads CASSGPHNEQFF. DNA of the CDR3: TGCGCCAGCAGTGGCCCCCACAATGAGCAGTTCTTC.

In its sample, this clonotype was seen many times. The V call is TRBV4-3, the J call TRBJ2-7; a possible D gene is TRBD2 (5 bases). The CDR3 loop spans 15 amino acids. The germline gives CDR1 LGHNA, CDR2 YSLEER. Trimming shortened V by 3 bases and J by 1 base, and 13 bases separated the two germline ends. The CDR3 coding sequence is TGCGCCAGCAGCCAGGGTGTAGGAGGTTCCTACGAGCAGTACTTC. This sequence encodes CASSQGVGGSYEQYF.

This clonotype was recorded a few times. The V gene is TRBV7-3, the J gene TRBJ2-1; 12 bases match TRBD2. CDR1 and CDR2 (germline): SGHTA, FQGTGA. Losses at the gene ends were 5 bases for V and 6 bases for J; bases not matched to a gene: 5. This CDR3 spans 15 amino acids. CDR3: CASSPLAGGLNEQFF. CDR3 DNA: TGTGCCAGCAGCCCACTAGCGGGGGGACTCAATGAGCAGTTCTTC.